The following is a T cell receptor (beta chain) sequence with its context. Relative to the germline gene, one junction end is altered; a read error may explain this. The data belong to a study of blood T cell repertoires in COVID-19. There are 13 residues in the CDR3. In germline, CDR1 is SNHLY, CDR2 FYNNEI. Sequencing used immunoSEQ multiplex PCR; TCRdb keeps in-frame clones, though not all of them. This table has approximately 250,000 clones, approximately 84% appearing once. The clonotype was recovered from a man aged 45 to 65 with acute or convalescent COVID-19. The material sequenced was peripheral blood. This chain connects TRBV2 to TRBJ1-6; 7 bases match TRBD1. The chain's CDR3 is CASCDRVNSPLHF. The DNA for the CDR3 is TGTGCCAGCTGTGACAGGGTGAATTCACCCCTCCACTTT.